This entry describes one T cell receptor beta chain. A junction boundary mismatches the germline segment, possibly from a read error. This entry is derived from a study of blood T cell repertoires in COVID-19. Sequenced by immunoSEQ multiplex PCR; TCRdb stores in-frame clones only, minus some. The table shows more than 300,000 clones, with around 87% occurring only once. This receptor was taken from a woman aged 25 to 39 with COVID-19, enrolled during active disease. The specimen sequenced was peripheral blood.

The CDR3 reads CASSEGLSYEQYF. The CDR3 DNA reads as TGTGCCAGCAGCGAAGGACTCTCCTACGAGCAGTACTTC. This chain links TRBV2 with TRBJ2-7; a weak D match, TRBD2 (5 bases). The CDR3 spans 13 residues. The germline V gene has CDR1 SNHLY and CDR2 FYNNEI.